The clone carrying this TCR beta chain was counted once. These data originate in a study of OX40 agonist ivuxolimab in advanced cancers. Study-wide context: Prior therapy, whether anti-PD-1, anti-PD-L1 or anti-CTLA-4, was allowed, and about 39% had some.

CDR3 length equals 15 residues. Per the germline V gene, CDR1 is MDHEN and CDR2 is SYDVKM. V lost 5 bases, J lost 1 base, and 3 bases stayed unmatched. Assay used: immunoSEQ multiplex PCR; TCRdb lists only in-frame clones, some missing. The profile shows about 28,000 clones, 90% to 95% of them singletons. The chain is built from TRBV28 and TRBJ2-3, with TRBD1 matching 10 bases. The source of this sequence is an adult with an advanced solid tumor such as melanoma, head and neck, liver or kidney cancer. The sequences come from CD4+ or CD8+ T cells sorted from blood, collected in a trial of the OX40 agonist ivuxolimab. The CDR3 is CASSDGTGGTDTQYF. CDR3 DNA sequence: TGTGCCAGCAGTGACGGGACAGGGGGCACAGATACGCAGTATTTT.